The 28 T cell receptor beta chains below come from one sample, sequenced in a study of cytomegalovirus exposure and HLA in healthy donors (dated by TCRdb to between 2016 and 2019). Receptor libraries were prepared by the immunoSEQ multiplex PCR assay. The multiplex PCR relied on a mix of 60 forward primers for TCR Vbeta segments and 13 reverse primers for TCR Jbeta segments. TCRdb provides this immuneACCESS table in a form limited to in-frame rearrangements. Some clones are lacking; in checked studies, under half of them reflect an unresolved V gene, and why the rest are absent is not known. Here the sample has about 150,000 clones; roughly 80% occur a single time. The ten largest clones represent 5% to 7.5% of the sample. The sequenced material came from PBMCs. These receptors all come from a woman aged 50 to 60 in good health and CMV-seropositive.

J is TRBJ1-2 and V is TRBV6-5, with D possibly matching TRBD1 (5 bases). Trimming left V 10 bases short and J 8 bases short, with 17 bases between. Germline CDR1 and CDR2: MNHEY and SVGAGI. The CDR3 length is 12 residues. CDR3 DNA: TGTGCCACGCAGGGACTTTCAGGGGGCTACACCTTC. Translating it yields CATQGLSGGYTF.

The J gene is TRBJ2-1, the V gene TRBV7-9; a possible D gene is TRBD2 (7 bases). The CDR3 is made up of 17 amino acids. V dropped 5 bases and J dropped 3 bases, with 20 bases sitting between them. Germline V gene sequence: CDR1 SEHNR, CDR2 FQNEAQ (reference sequence). CDR3: CASSPSLGGASYNEQFF. CDR3 in DNA: TGTGCCAGCAGCCCAAGTTTGGGGGGGGCGAGCTACAATGAGCAGTTCTTC. Looking up the rest from reference TRBV7-9 and TRBJ2-1 gives the full variable domain: DTGVSQNPRHKITKRGQNVTFRCDPISEHNRLYWYRQTLGQGPEFLTYFQNEAQLEKSRLLSDRFSAERPKGSFSTLEIQRTEQGDSAMYLCASSPSLGGASYNEQFFGPGTRLTVL.

V is TRBV5-6 and J is TRBJ2-7; 7 nucleotides match TRBD1. The junction had 6 bases not matched to a gene; V was cut back by 3 bases and J by 0 bases. The CDR3 contains 15 residues. CDR1 SGHDT and CDR2 YYEEEE come from the germline V gene. CDR3 nucleotides: TGTGCCAGCAGCTCCCCGGGACAGAGCTCCTACGAGCAGTACTTC. Translated: CASSSPGQSSYEQYF.

J is TRBJ2-7 and V is TRBV29-1, with unresolved D. Trimming took 3 bases from V and 5 from J, leaving 11 bases between them. CDR3 length equals 12 residues. Germline-derived CDR1 and CDR2 are SQVTM and ANQGSEA. The CDR3 spells CSVDTERNEQYF. Here the CDR3 DNA reads TGCAGCGTTGATACAGAGAGAAACGAGCAGTACTTC.

The rearrangement links TRBV7-2 to TRBJ1-1; 7 positions match TRBD1. The CDR3 loop spans 15 amino acids. CDR1 and CDR2 (germline): SGHTA, FQGNSA. V was clipped by 5 bases and J by 6 bases; unmatched bases: 12. The CDR3 sequence is CASSPPPRGLSEAFF. As DNA, the CDR3 is TGTGCCAGCAGCCCCCCTCCCAGGGGGTTGTCTGAAGCTTTCTTT.

This sequence joins TRBV11-2 and TRBJ2-6, with a weak D call TRBD2 (5 bases). In germline, CDR1 is SGHAT, CDR2 FQNNGV. V was clipped by 4 bases and J by 1 base, with 20 bases between them. This CDR3 is built from 19 residues. CDR3 in DNA: TGTGCCAGCAGCTCGCGACGGAGGCAGGACCTGTCTGGGGCCAACGTCCTGACTTTC. The encoded protein is CASSSRRRQDLSGANVLTF.

This CDR3 is CASRLAGGRRETQYF. The CDR3 DNA reads TGTGCCAGCCGACTAGCGGGGGGCCGCCGGGAGACCCAGTACTTC. The chain employs TRBV19 and TRBJ2-5; 13 bases are shared with TRBD2. This CDR3 has 15 residues. Trimming cost V 9 bases and J 5 bases; bases outside gene matches: 9. Germline assignment: CDR1 LNHDA and CDR2 SQIVND (reference sequence).

The rearrangement uses TRBV5-1 and TRBJ1-4; the D is unclear. V lost 1 base to trimming and J lost 3 bases, with 7 bases between them. CDR3 size: 14 residues. The germline V gene has CDR1 SGHRS and CDR2 YFSETQ. CDR3 in amino acids: CASSLQSSNEKLFF. CDR3 coding DNA: TGCGCCAGCAGCTTGCAGTCCTCTAATGAAAAACTGTTTTTT.

The chain is built from TRBV19 and TRBJ1-3; TRBD1 aligns across 11 bases. With V trimmed by 6 bases and J by 0 bases, 7 bases remained unmatched. CDR1 and CDR2 (germline): LNHDA, SQIVND (reference sequence). The CDR3 is 17 residues long. CDR3 DNA: TGTGCCAGTAGGACTTCGGGACAGGGGGACTCTGGAAACACCATATATTTT. Translation gives CASRTSGQGDSGNTIYF.

The V gene is TRBV11-2, the J gene TRBJ1-3; no clear D gene. Germline V gene lookup returns CDR1 SGHAT and CDR2 FQNNGV. V was shortened by 3 bases and J by 0 bases, with 6 bases between the two germline ends. This CDR3 comprises 14 residues. The CDR3 sequence: CASSLEPSGNTIYF. The CDR3 DNA reads as TGTGCCAGCAGCTTGGAGCCCTCTGGAAACACCATATATTTT.

The chain couples TRBV5-1 to TRBJ2-7; D unresolved. V dropped 0 bases and J dropped 2 bases, with 12 bases sitting between them. CDR1 is SGHRS and CDR2 is YFSETQ in the germline V gene. This CDR3 has 15 amino acids. The chain's CDR3 is CASSLGGSETYEQYF. CDR3 DNA sequence: TGCGCCAGCAGCTTGGGCGGCAGCGAAACCTACGAGCAGTACTTC.

The chain carries TRBV7-2 and TRBJ1-3; TRBD1 is a possible D gene (5 bases). V was cut by 2 bases and J by 5 bases, with 10 bases left in between. The CDR3 is made up of 14 amino acids. Germline V gene sequence: CDR1 SGHTA, CDR2 FQGNSA. This CDR3 is CASSLLTGRNTIYF. In nucleotides, the CDR3 is TGTGCCAGCAGCTTATTAACAGGAAGAAACACCATATATTTT.

The V and J genes are TRBV6-1 and TRBJ2-5; D is perhaps TRBD2 (5 bases). Matching the DNA end better, TRBJ2-7 makes the J call doubtful. The CDR3 runs to 11 residues. Germline V gene data show CDR1 as MNHNS and CDR2 as SASEGT. CDR3 sequence reads: CASGGILEQYF. The CDR3 DNA follows: TGTGCCAGCGGAGGTATCCTCGAGCAGTACTTC.

J is TRBJ2-1 and V is TRBV7-9; the match to TRBD2 covers 12 bases. The CDR3 extends over 19 amino acids. Unmatched junction bases numbered 10, after V lost 2 bases and J lost 2 bases. Germline assignment: CDR1 SEHNR and CDR2 FQNEAQ (reference sequence). CDR3 sequence reads: CASSLITGTSGRTYNEQFF. CDR3 coding DNA: TGTGCCAGCAGCTTAATCACGGGGACTAGCGGGCGTACCTACAATGAGCAGTTCTTC.

J is TRBJ2-7 and V is TRBV6-1; TRBD2 aligns across 12 bases. Germline assignment: CDR1 MNHNS and CDR2 SASEGT. V shed 6 bases, J shed 2 bases, and the junction held 5 bases outside the gene matches. The CDR3 totals 15 residues. Here the CDR3 reads CASRMTSGGPYEQYF. For the CDR3, the DNA is TGTGCCAGCAGGATGACTAGCGGGGGACCCTACGAGCAGTACTTC.

The rearrangement joins TRBV29-1 to TRBJ1-1; 8 nucleotides align to TRBD1. With 4 bases clipped from V and 5 bases from J, the junction kept 12 bases outside the gene matches. This CDR3 has 15 residues. Germline V gene lookup returns CDR1 SQVTM and CDR2 ANQGSEA. CDR3 DNA: TGCAGCGTTGCGGGGCAGGGGGCGCCTGGGACTGAAGCTTTCTTT. This gives the protein CSVAGQGAPGTEAFF.

This clone was picked up one time. The chain has TRBV6-5 and TRBJ2-7; a possible D gene is TRBD1 (6 bases). This CDR3 has 14 residues. V was clipped by 6 bases and J by 2 bases, with 14 bases between them. Germline V CDR1 and CDR2: MNHEY, SVGAGI. In nucleotides, the CDR3 is TGTGCCAGCAGAGGATCCAGGGGCCCCTACGAGCAGTACTTC. Protein sequence: CASRGSRGPYEQYF.

This chain connects TRBV10-3 to TRBJ2-7; 9 bases are a match to TRBD2. The CDR3 covers 13 residues. V lost 10 bases and J lost 2; bases outside the gene matches: 6. Germline V gene sequence: CDR1 ENHRY, CDR2 SYGVKD. The CDR3 coding sequence is TGTGCCACCTCAGCGGGGGGAGCCTACGAGCAGTACTTC. Its protein product is CATSAGGAYEQYF.

The J gene is TRBJ1-6, the V gene TRBV6-1, with 7 bases lining up with TRBD1. CDR1 MNHNS and CDR2 SASEGT come from the germline V gene. The CDR3 is made up of 13 amino acids. Trimming at V came to 7 bases and at J to 5 bases, leaving 2 bases not matched to a gene. CDR3 amino acids: CASTGGHNSPLHF. The CDR3 nucleotides read TGTGCCAGCACAGGGGGTCATAATTCACCCCTCCACTTT.

CDR3 sequence (DNA): TGTGCCAGCAGGTGGGGGCTGAATGAAAAACTGTTTTTT. Translation: CASRWGLNEKLFF. This chain uses TRBV2 with TRBJ1-4, with a possible D match to TRBD1 (6 bases). V lost 6 bases and J lost 5, with 10 bases in between. The CDR3 extends over 13 amino acids. Germline V lookup: CDR1 SNHLY, CDR2 FYNNEI. The whole variable domain, remainder taken from reference TRBV2 and TRBJ1-4, is EPEVTQTPSHQVTQMGQEVILRCVPISNHLYFYWYRQILGQKVEFLVSFYNNEISEKSEIFDDQFSVERPDGSNFTLKIRSTKLEDSAMYFCASRWGLNEKLFFGSGTQLSVL.

This CDR3 reads CASSKISQGNAYNEQFF. CDR3 coding DNA: TGTGCCAGCAGCAAAATAAGCCAGGGGAACGCCTACAATGAGCAGTTCTTC. V is TRBV21-1 and J is TRBJ2-1; the table calls TRBD1, which could not be checked here. TRBV21-1 is an annotated pseudogene. CDR3 length: 17 amino acids.

V usage is TRBV7-8 and J usage is TRBJ2-7, with a possible D match to TRBD1 (6 bases). V dropped 2 bases and J dropped 6 bases, with 14 bases sitting between them. CDR1 SGHVS and CDR2 FQNEAQ come from the germline V gene. The CDR3 runs to 14 residues. As DNA, the CDR3 is TGTGCCAGCAGCTTACAGGGGATGAGTATCGAGCAGTACTTC. This gives the protein CASSLQGMSIEQYF.

This clone showed up just a few times. V usage is TRBV7-2 and J usage is TRBJ2-3; the match to TRBD1 covers 9 bases. Germline CDR1 SGHTA, CDR2 FQGNSA. The junction had 7 bases not matched to a gene; V was cut back by 4 bases and J by 2 bases. The CDR3 is made up of 16 amino acids. The CDR3 is CASSSGQGWNTDTQYF. The CDR3 DNA reads as TGTGCCAGCAGCTCCGGACAGGGGTGGAACACAGATACGCAGTATTTT.

The V call is TRBV10-3, the J call TRBJ1-4; tentative D call: TRBD1 (6 bases). V dropped 10 bases and J dropped 0 bases, with 12 bases sitting between them. CDR1 is ENHRY and CDR2 is SYGVKD in the germline V gene. This CDR3 contains 14 residues. CDR3 sequence reads: CATRAGATNEKLFF. The CDR3 DNA sequence: TGTGCCACAAGAGCAGGGGCAACTAATGAAAAACTGTTTTTT.

V and J are TRBV11-3 and TRBJ2-1; D possibly corresponds to TRBD2 (6 bases). The germline V and J ends were trimmed by 0 bases and 15 bases, with 15 bases remaining between them. Germline CDR1 is SGHNT and CDR2 is YENEEA. The CDR3 is 13 amino acids. The CDR3 is CASSLDSLAPRFF. In nucleotides, the CDR3 is TGTGCCAGCAGCTTAGATTCACTAGCCCCGCGGTTCTTC.

A remark on this clone: A junction boundary mismatches the germline segment, possibly from a read error. For the CDR3, the DNA is TGTGCCAGCAGTACGGACAGGGCCCACTTC. Its protein is CASSTDRAHF. V is TRBV6-1 and J is TRBJ2-5, with 8 bases that match TRBD1. Germline V gene data show CDR1 as MNHNS and CDR2 as SASEGT. The CDR3 is made up of 10 amino acids.

The chain has TRBV29-1 and TRBJ2-3; 9 bases match TRBD2. V lost 4 bases and J lost 4; bases outside the gene matches: 0. The CDR3 is 12 residues long. Looked up from germline, CDR1 is SQVTM and CDR2 is ANQGSEA. The CDR3 region has the DNA TGCAGCGTTGGCGGGGGGGCAGATACGCAGTATTTT. Translating gives CSVGGGADTQYF.

The J gene is TRBJ1-6, the V gene TRBV27, with TRBD1 matching 7 bases. Germline V gives CDR1 MNHEY, CDR2 SMNVEV (reference sequence). J gave up 7 bases and V 7 bases, and 7 bases lay outside the gene matches. The CDR3 spans 14 residues. Here the CDR3 DNA reads TGTGCCAGCAAAATACAGGGGACGAATTCACCCCTCCACTTT. It encodes CASKIQGTNSPLHF.